This TCR beta chain was identified during a study of response to subunit inactivated influenza vaccine. This clonotype was recorded many times. V lost 2 bases, J lost 7 bases, and 24 bases lay in between. The CDR3 covers 16 residues. The germline V gene has CDR1 DFQATT and CDR2 SNEGSKA (reference sequence). One entry per CDR3 protein results from TCRdb running MiXCR on the RT-PCR reads. The table lists about 520,000 distinct CDR3 sequences, 7.2% of them singletons. V and J are TRBV20-1 and TRBJ2-7, with D perhaps matching TRBD1 or TRBD2 (5 bases each). The TCR sequence derives from a man aged 50-75 years who received an inactivated influenza vaccine. This specimen was PBMCs from blood, taken around 25 months after vaccination. CDR3 sequence (DNA): TGCAGTGCTAGAAAGCACACGGGACCCTATACGGGGGAGCAGTACTTC. This translates into CSARKHTGPYTGEQYF.